These 26 T cell receptor beta chains came from one sample sequenced in a study of blood T cell repertoires in COVID-19. Sequenced by immunoSEQ multiplex PCR; TCRdb stores in-frame clones only, minus some. The sample records approximately 100,000 clones, 87% being singletons. Sequenced sample: peripheral blood. The receptors here all came from a woman aged 30 to 39 with acute or convalescent COVID-19.

CDR3 region: CASSLGTGDKDTQYF. CDR3 bases: TGTGCCAGCAGCTTGGGGACTGGGGATAAAGATACGCAGTATTTT. The J gene is TRBJ2-3, the V gene TRBV5-8; a possible D gene is TRBD2 (5 bases). Germline V gene sequence: CDR1 SGHTS, CDR2 YDEGEE. The CDR3 runs to 15 residues. V gave up 0 bases and J gave up 5 bases, with 13 bases separating them.

The genes are TRBV27 and TRBJ2-7; 7 positions agree with TRBD1. V trimming: 6 bases; J trimming: 5 bases; junction bases outside the gene matches: 7. CDR3 length: 13 amino acids. Germline V gives CDR1 MNHEY, CDR2 SMNVEV (reference sequence). CDR3 DNA sequence: TGTGCCAGCAGCCCAGGGACAGTCCACGAGCAGTACTTC. Protein: CASSPGTVHEQYF.

V gene TRBV6-5 combines with J gene TRBJ2-7; 9 bases match TRBD1. V was pared by 6 bases and J by 4 bases, with 10 bases of the junction left unmatched. The CDR3 contains 15 residues. CDR1 is MNHEY and CDR2 is SVGAGI in the germline V gene. CDR3 DNA sequence: TGTGCCAGCAGCTCTTGGGGGACAGGGTCATACGAGCAGTACTTC. Translating gives CASSSWGTGSYEQYF.

The V call is TRBV2, the J call TRBJ1-1; D gene unclear. Per the germline V gene, CDR1 is SNHLY and CDR2 is FYNNEI. CDR3 length: 11 residues. With 8 bases removed from V and 5 bases from J, the gap between germline ends came to 9 bases. The CDR3 region is CASDRETEAFF. Written as DNA, the CDR3 is TGTGCCAGCGATCGGGAGACTGAAGCTTTCTTT.

The rearrangement links TRBV19 to TRBJ1-1; no clear D gene. Germline CDR1 is LNHDA and CDR2 is SQIVND (reference sequence). Trimming cost V 7 bases and J 1 base, with 13 bases left between them. This CDR3 is 14 amino acids long. In nucleotides, the CDR3 is TGTGCCAGTACCCGGGATCGACCGAACACTGAAGCTTTCTTT. This sequence encodes CASTRDRPNTEAFF.

Regarding this clone: This sample includes further DNA sequences coding for the same CDR3. The chain is built from TRBV19 and TRBJ2-7; D gene unclear. The CDR3 runs 14 residues. CDR1 and CDR2 (germline): LNHDA, SQIVND (reference sequence). Trimming took off 1 base at V and 0 bases at J, with 7 bases between the two ends. CDR3 DNA sequence: TGTGCCAGTAGTATAGGCGGTCCCTCCTACGAGCAGTACTTC. It is translated as CASSIGGPSYEQYF. Full variable domain (rest looked up from reference TRBV19 and TRBJ2-7): DGGITQSPKYLFRKEGQNVTLSCEQNLNHDAMYWYRQDPGQGLRLIYYSQIVNDFQKGDIAEGYSVSREKKESFPLTVTSAQKNPTAFYLCASSIGGPSYEQYFGPGTRLTVT.

The chain uses TRBV4-1 and TRBJ1-4; D unresolved. The V gene's germline CDR1 is MGHRA and CDR2 YSYEKL. The V end lost 3 bases, the J end lost 8 bases, and 16 bases lay between the germline ends. There are 15 residues in the CDR3. In nucleotides, the CDR3 is TGCGCCAGCAGCCAGCCTCTCCGGGGAGTCGAAAAACTGTTTTTT. This translates into CASSQPLRGVEKLFF.

The chain recombines TRBV7-8 with TRBJ1-1, with a tentative D call TRBD1 (5 bases). Trimming left V 3 bases short and J 0 bases short, with 8 bases between. Germline CDR1 and CDR2: SGHVS and FQNEAQ. The length of the CDR3 is 14 residues. The CDR3 region is CASSLYRLNTEAFF. In DNA form, the CDR3 reads TGTGCCAGCAGCTTGTACAGGCTGAACACTGAAGCTTTCTTT.

The sample holds one count of this clone. The V and J genes are TRBV11-3 and TRBJ2-3; TRBD1 might be the D (5 bases). The CDR3 is made up of 15 amino acids. In germline, CDR1 is SGHNT, CDR2 YENEEA. Between the trimmed V and J ends, which lost 1 base and 2 bases, there was a span of 10 bases. The CDR3 spells CASSLGQHLTDTQYF. CDR3 bases: TGTGCCAGCAGCTTAGGACAGCATCTCACAGATACGCAGTATTTT.

The rearrangement uses TRBV13 and TRBJ2-7; the match to TRBD1 covers 7 bases. Looked up from germline, CDR1 is PRHDT and CDR2 is FYEKMQ (reference sequence). The CDR3 sequence is 13 residues long. Trimming cost V 5 bases and J 3 bases; bases outside gene matches: 4. CDR3 sequence (DNA): TGTGCCAGCAGCAAAGACAGGGTCTACGAGCAGTACTTC. Translating it yields CASSKDRVYEQYF.

The genes are TRBV28 and TRBJ2-7; 10 bases fit TRBD1. This CDR3 spans 14 amino acids. The germline V gene has CDR1 MDHEN and CDR2 SYDVKM. Trimming cost V 7 bases and J 5 bases; bases outside gene matches: 8. This chain's CDR3 is CASMDRGSLHEQYF. The CDR3 DNA reads as TGTGCCAGCATGGACAGGGGGAGCCTACACGAGCAGTACTTC.

This clone was seen a few times. The J gene is TRBJ1-3, the V gene TRBV4-2, with 12 bases that match TRBD1. The CDR3 sequence is 17 residues long. CDR1 and CDR2 from the germline V gene are LGHNA and YNFKEQ. V dropped 4 bases and J dropped 0; count of bases not matched to a gene: 4. The CDR3 bases are TGTGCCAGCAGCCCCGGGACAGGGGGCCACTCTGGAAACACCATATATTTT. This encodes CASSPGTGGHSGNTIYF.

The rearrangement joins TRBV27 to TRBJ2-7, with a weak D call TRBD2 (6 bases). V lost 4 bases to trimming and J lost 2 bases, with 21 bases between them. Per germline, CDR1 MNHEY and CDR2 SMNVEV (reference sequence). CDR3 length: 17 amino acids. The CDR3 nucleotides are TGTGCCAGCAGTTCGGGCCTGGCGGCAGGGAGGACCTACGAGCAGTACTTC. Amino acid sequence: CASSSGLAAGRTYEQYF.

V and J are TRBV18 and TRBJ1-5, with unresolved D. Trimming cost V 0 bases and J 3 bases, with 9 bases left between them. This CDR3 is 15 amino acids long. CDR1 and CDR2 from the germline V gene are KGHSH and LQKENI. CDR3 sequence (DNA): TGTGCCAGCTCACCACCGTCCGGTTTCAATCAGCCCCAGCATTTT. Translated: CASSPPSGFNQPQHF.

The table lists this clone with a count of one. One end of the junction does not line up with germline, which may come from a read error. V gene TRBV18 combines with J gene TRBJ1-5, with D hard to call. Germline values: CDR1 KGHSH, CDR2 LQKENI. This CDR3 has 15 amino acids. CDR3: CASSPRRFSDQPQHF. The CDR3 nucleotides read TGTGCCAGCTCACCACGTAGATTTAGCGATCAGCCCCAGCATTTT.

J is TRBJ1-6 and V is TRBV18, with 8 nucleotides matching TRBD1. The CDR3 runs to 15 residues. Losses at the gene ends were 6 bases for V and 12 bases for J; bases not matched to a gene: 13. Germline lookup yields CDR1 KGHSH and CDR2 LQKENI. The CDR3 coding sequence is TGTGCCAGCTCTCCCCCCGGACAGGGCCTGTTACCCCTCCACTTT. It yields the protein CASSPPGQGLLPLHF.

This chain joins TRBV6-5 and TRBJ2-1; D is ambiguous. V was shortened by 2 bases and J by 0 bases, with 11 bases between the two germline ends. This CDR3 has 16 amino acids. Germline loops: CDR1 MNHEY, CDR2 SVGAGI. The CDR3 DNA reads as TGTGCCAGCAGTTACGCCCTTCATAGCTCCTACAATGAGCAGTTCTTC. Its protein is CASSYALHSSYNEQFF.

The chain carries TRBV27 and TRBJ2-7; 12 nucleotides line up with TRBD2. Unmatched junction bases numbered 2, after V lost 4 bases and J lost 1 base. The CDR3 totals 15 residues. Germline V gene data show CDR1 as MNHEY and CDR2 as SMNVEV (reference sequence). The CDR3 spells CASSSLAGGSYEQYF. CDR3 coding DNA: TGTGCCAGCAGTTCACTAGCGGGGGGTTCCTACGAGCAGTACTTC.

A few counts support this clone. The rearrangement uses TRBV5-6 and TRBJ1-1; 7 bases align to TRBD1. CDR1 is SGHDT, CDR2 YYEEEE, per germline. The junction had 12 bases not matched to a gene; V was cut back by 1 base and J by 3 bases. The CDR3 covers 17 residues. CDR3 protein: CASSLWGSTGKDTEAFF. The CDR3 nucleotides are TGTGCCAGCAGCTTGTGGGGATCGACAGGGAAGGACACTGAAGCTTTCTTT.

The gene calls are TRBV27 and TRBJ1-1; D gene unclear. The CDR3 consists of 15 residues. V was shortened by 0 bases and J by 1 base, with 9 bases between the two germline ends. Germline V gene data show CDR1 as MNHEY and CDR2 as SMNVEV (reference sequence). CDR3 nucleotide sequence: TGTGCCAGCAGTTTATCGGGCTTACCGAACACTGAAGCTTTCTTT. Amino acid sequence: CASSLSGLPNTEAFF.

The chain links TRBV5-1 to TRBJ2-5, with 8 bases lining up with TRBD1. V was clipped by 4 bases and J by 2 bases; unmatched bases: 7. Per germline, CDR1 SGHRS and CDR2 YFSETQ. This CDR3 contains 15 residues. The CDR3 nucleotides are TGCGCCAGCAGCACTATAGGACAGGGACAAGAGACCCAGTACTTC. Translating it yields CASSTIGQGQETQYF.

The gene calls are TRBV20-1 and TRBJ1-1; D is perhaps TRBD1 (6 bases). Germline V gene sequence: CDR1 DFQATT, CDR2 SNEGSKA (reference sequence). The CDR3 runs to 11 residues. The germline V and J ends were trimmed by 5 bases and 7 bases, with 11 bases remaining between them. The CDR3 DNA reads TGCAGTGCTGGGGACACTCGTGAAGCTTTCTTT. Translation: CSAGDTREAFF.

The rearrangement links TRBV28 to TRBJ2-3; 11 positions match TRBD2. J lost 1 base, V lost 7 bases, and 4 bases had no gene match. Germline-derived CDR1 and CDR2 are MDHEN and SYDVKM. CDR3 size: 15 residues. This CDR3 reads CASTASGGRTDTQYF. The DNA of the CDR3 is TGTGCCAGCACGGCTAGCGGGGGGCGCACAGATACGCAGTATTTT.

J is TRBJ1-5 and V is TRBV23-1; 7 nucleotides align to TRBD1. TRBV23-1 is reported as an ORF; its role is uncertain. This CDR3 has 13 amino acids. The J segment lost 11 bases and the V segment lost 2 bases, leaving 6 bases of the junction unmatched. The CDR3 coding sequence is TGCGCCAGCAGTCAACCATGGGACAGTACCCAGCATTTT. It codes for CASSQPWDSTQHF.

The rearrangement uses TRBV2 and TRBJ1-6; 8 nucleotides agree with TRBD1. Germline values: CDR1 SNHLY, CDR2 FYNNEI. The CDR3 runs 14 residues. Germline trimming cut 9 bases from V and 7 bases from J; bases unmatched to any gene: 8. The CDR3 nucleotides read TGTGCCAGTCTCGGACAGGGAACAAATTCACCCCTCCACTTT. This sequence encodes CASLGQGTNSPLHF.

V is TRBV5-6 and J is TRBJ1-2, with D possibly matching TRBD1 (5 bases). The CDR3 sequence is 12 residues long. V gave up 0 bases and J gave up 8 bases, with 8 bases separating them. Per the germline V gene, CDR1 is SGHDT and CDR2 is YYEEEE. CDR3 nucleotide sequence: TGTGCCAGCAGCTTGGGCGGGGGAGGCTACACCTTC. Translation: CASSLGGGGYTF.